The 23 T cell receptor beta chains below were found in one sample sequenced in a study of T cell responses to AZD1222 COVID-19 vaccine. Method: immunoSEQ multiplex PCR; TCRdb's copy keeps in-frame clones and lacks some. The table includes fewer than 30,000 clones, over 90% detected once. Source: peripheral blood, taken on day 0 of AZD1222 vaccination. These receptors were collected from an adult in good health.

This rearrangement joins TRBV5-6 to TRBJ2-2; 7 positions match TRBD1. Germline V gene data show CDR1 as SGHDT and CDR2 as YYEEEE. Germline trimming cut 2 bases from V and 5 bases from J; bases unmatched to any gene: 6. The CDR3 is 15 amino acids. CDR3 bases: TGTGCCAGCAGCTTTGGAACAGGGGAAACCGGGGAGCTGTTTTTT. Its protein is CASSFGTGETGELFF.

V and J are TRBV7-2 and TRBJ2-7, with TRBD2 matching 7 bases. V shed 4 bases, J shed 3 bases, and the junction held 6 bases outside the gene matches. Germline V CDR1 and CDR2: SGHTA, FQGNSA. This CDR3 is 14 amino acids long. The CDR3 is CASSSRLADYEQYF. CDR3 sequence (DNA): TGTGCCAGCAGCTCAAGACTAGCCGACTACGAGCAGTACTTC.

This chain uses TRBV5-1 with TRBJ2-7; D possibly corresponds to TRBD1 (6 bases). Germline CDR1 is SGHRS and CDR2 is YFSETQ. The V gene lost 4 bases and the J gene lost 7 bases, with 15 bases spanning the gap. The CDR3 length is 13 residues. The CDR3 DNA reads TGCGCCAGCAGCGGGGTCGGGACAACTGAGCAGTACTTC. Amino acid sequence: CASSGVGTTEQYF.

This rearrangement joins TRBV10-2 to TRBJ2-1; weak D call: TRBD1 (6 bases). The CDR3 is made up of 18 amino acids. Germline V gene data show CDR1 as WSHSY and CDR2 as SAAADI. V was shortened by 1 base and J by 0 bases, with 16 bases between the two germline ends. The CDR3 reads CASSELDRFQASYNEQFF. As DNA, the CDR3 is TGCGCCAGCAGTGAGTTGGACAGATTTCAGGCCTCCTACAATGAGCAGTTCTTC.

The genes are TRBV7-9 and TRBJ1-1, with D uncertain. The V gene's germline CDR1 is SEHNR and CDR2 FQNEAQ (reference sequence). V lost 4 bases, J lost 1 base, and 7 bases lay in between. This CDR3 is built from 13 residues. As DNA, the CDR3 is TGTGCCAGCAGCTCCCCGGGGAACACTGAAGCTTTCTTT. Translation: CASSSPGNTEAFF. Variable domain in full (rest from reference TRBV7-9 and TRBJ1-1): DTGVSQNPRHKITKRGQNVTFRCDPISEHNRLYWYRQTLGQGPEFLTYFQNEAQLEKSRLLSDRFSAERPKGSFSTLEIQRTEQGDSAMYLCASSSPGNTEAFFGQGTRLTVV.

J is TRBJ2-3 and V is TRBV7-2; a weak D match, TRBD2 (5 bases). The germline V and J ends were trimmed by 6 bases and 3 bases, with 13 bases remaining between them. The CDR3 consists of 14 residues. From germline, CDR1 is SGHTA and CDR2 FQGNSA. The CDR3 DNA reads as TGTGCCAGCAGACGAGGACTGGGGACAGATACGCAGTATTTT. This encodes CASRRGLGTDTQYF.

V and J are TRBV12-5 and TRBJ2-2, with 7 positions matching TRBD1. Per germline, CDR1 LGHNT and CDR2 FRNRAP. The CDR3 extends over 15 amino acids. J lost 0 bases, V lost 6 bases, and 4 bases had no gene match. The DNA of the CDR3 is TGTGCTAGTGGGCCAACAGGGGCGAACACCGGGGAGCTGTTTTTT. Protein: CASGPTGANTGELFF.

This CDR3 is CASRPGEGNQPQHF. The DNA of the CDR3 is TGTGCCAGCAGACCAGGGGAAGGCAATCAGCCCCAGCATTTT. The chain has TRBV25-1 and TRBJ1-5; tentatively, D is TRBD1 (6 bases). CDR1 and CDR2 from the germline V gene are MGHDK and SYGVNS. V lost 6 bases and J lost 2, with 11 bases in between. The CDR3 is 14 residues long.

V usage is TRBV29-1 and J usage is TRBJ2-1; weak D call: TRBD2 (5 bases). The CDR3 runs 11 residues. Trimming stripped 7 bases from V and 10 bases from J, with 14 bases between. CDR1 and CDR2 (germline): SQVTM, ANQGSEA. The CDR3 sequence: CSALGGGEQFF. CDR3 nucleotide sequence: TGCAGCGCGTTAGGAGGCGGCGAGCAGTTCTTC.

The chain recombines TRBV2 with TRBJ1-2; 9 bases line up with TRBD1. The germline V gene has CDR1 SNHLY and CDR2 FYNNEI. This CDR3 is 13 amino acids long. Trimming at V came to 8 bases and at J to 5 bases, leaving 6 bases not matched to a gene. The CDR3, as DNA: TGTGCCAGCGCGACAGGGGGGGAGTATGGCTACACCTTC. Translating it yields CASATGGEYGYTF. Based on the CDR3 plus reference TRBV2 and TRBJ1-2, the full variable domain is EPEVTQTPSHQVTQMGQEVILRCVPISNHLYFYWYRQILGQKVEFLVSFYNNEISEKSEIFDDQFSVERPDGSNFTLKIRSTKLEDSAMYFCASATGGEYGYTFGSGTRLTVV.

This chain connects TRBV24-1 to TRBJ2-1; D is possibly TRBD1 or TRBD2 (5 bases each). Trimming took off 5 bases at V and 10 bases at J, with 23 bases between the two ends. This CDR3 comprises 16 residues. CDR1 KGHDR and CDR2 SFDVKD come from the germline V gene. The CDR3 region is CATSGIGTGGEWEQFF. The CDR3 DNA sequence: TGTGCCACCAGTGGGATCGGGACCGGTGGGGAATGGGAGCAGTTCTTC.

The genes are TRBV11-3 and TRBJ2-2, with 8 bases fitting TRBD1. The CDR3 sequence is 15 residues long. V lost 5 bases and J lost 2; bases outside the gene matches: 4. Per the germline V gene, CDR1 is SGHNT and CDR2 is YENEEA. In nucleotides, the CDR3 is TGTGCCAGCAGCCCGGACAGGGCCAACACCGGGGAGCTGTTTTTT. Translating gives CASSPDRANTGELFF.

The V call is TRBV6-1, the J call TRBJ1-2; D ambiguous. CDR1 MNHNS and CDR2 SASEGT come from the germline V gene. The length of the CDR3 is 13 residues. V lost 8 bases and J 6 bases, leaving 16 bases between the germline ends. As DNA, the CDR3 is TGTGCCAGCCGCTCCCGGCCCGGGCATGGCTACACCTTC. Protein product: CASRSRPGHGYTF.

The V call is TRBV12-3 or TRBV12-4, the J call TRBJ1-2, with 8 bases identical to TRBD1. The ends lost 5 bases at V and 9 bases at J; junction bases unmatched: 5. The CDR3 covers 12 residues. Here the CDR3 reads CASSPGQGRYTF. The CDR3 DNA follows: TGTGCCAGCAGTCCCGGACAGGGACGCTACACCTTC.

The CDR3 nucleotides read TGTGCCAGCAGTCATCCCCGGGCCCTCCAAGAGACCCAGTACTTC. Residues: CASSHPRALQETQYF. This chain connects TRBV7-2 to TRBJ2-5; D remains ambiguous. CDR3 length equals 15 residues. Germline loops: CDR1 SGHTA, CDR2 FQGNSA. Trimming removed 6 bases from V and 1 base from J, with 15 bases in between.

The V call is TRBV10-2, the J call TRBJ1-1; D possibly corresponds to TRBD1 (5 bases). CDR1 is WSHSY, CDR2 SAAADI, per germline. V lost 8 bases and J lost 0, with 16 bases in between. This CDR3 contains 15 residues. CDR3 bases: TGCGCCAGCGACCCGGGACGAAGCATGAACACTGAAGCTTTCTTT. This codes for CASDPGRSMNTEAFF.

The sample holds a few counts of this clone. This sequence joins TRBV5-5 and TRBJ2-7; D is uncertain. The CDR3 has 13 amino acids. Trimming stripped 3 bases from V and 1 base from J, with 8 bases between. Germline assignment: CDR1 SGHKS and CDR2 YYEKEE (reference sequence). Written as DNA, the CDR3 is TGTGCCAGCAGCTATGGGCCTTCCTACGAGCAGTACTTC. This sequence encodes CASSYGPSYEQYF.

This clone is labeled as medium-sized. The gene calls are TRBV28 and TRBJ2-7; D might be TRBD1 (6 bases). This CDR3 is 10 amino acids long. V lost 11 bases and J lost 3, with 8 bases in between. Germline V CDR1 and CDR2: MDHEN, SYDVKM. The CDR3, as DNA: TGTGCCGCAGGGGACTACGAGCAGTACTTC. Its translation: CAAGDYEQYF.

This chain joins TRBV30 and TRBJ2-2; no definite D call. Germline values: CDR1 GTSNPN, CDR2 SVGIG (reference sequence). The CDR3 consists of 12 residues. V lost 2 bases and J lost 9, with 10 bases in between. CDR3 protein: CAWSSRTRELFF. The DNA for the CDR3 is TGTGCCTGGAGTTCTAGGACCCGGGAGCTGTTTTTT.

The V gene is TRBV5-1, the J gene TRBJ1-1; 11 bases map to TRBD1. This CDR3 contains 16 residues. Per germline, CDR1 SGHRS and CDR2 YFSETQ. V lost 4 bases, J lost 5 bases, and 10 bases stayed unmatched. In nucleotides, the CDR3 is TGCGCCAGCAGCAGTGGACAGGGGGCTCGAGAAACTGAAGCTTTCTTT. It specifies CASSSGQGARETEAFF.

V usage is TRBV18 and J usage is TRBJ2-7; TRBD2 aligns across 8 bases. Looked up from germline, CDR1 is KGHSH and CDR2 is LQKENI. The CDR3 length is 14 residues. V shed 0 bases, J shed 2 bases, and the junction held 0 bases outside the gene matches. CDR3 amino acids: CASSPPSGTYEQYF. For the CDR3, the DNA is TGTGCCAGCTCACCACCTAGCGGGACCTACGAGCAGTACTTC.

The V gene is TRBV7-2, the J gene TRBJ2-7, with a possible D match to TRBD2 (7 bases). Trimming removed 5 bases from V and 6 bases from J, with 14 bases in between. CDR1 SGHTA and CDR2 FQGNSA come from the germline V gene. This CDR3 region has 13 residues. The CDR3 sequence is CASSRLGGGEQYF. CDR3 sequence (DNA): TGTGCCAGCAGCCGCCTAGGGGGGGGCGAGCAGTACTTC.

The CDR3 protein is CASSSRLAGALNTGELFF. DNA for the CDR3: TGTGCCAGCAGCTCCCGACTAGCGGGAGCCTTGAACACCGGGGAGCTGTTTTTT. The chain has TRBV3-1 (or the pseudogene TRBV3-2) and TRBJ2-2; the match to TRBD2 covers 12 bases. The length of the CDR3 is 18 residues. Germline loops: CDR1 LGHDT, CDR2 YNNKEL (reference sequence). V trimming: 5 bases; J trimming: 1 base; junction bases outside the gene matches: 8.